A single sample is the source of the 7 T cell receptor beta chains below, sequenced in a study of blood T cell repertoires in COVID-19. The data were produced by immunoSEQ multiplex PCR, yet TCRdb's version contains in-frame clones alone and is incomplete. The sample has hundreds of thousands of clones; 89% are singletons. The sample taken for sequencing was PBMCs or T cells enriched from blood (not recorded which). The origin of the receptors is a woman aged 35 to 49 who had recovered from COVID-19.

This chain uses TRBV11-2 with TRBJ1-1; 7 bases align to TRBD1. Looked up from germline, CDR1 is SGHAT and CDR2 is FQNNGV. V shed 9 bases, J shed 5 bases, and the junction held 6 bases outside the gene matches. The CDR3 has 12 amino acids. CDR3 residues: CASRQGGTEAFF. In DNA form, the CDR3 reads TGTGCCAGTAGACAGGGCGGAACTGAAGCTTTCTTT.

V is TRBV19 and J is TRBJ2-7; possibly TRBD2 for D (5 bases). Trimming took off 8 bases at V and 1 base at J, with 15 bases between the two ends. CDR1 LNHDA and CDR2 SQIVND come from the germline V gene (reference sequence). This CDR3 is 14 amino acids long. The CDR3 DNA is TGTGCCAGTGGACCGGACTCGGCTTCCTACGAGCAGTACTTC. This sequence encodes CASGPDSASYEQYF.

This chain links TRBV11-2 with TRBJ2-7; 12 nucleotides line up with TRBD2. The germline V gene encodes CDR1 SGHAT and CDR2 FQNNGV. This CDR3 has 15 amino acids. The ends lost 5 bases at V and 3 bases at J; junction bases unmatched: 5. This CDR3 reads CASSPGLAGHYEQYF. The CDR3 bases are TGTGCCAGCAGCCCCGGACTAGCGGGACACTACGAGCAGTACTTC.

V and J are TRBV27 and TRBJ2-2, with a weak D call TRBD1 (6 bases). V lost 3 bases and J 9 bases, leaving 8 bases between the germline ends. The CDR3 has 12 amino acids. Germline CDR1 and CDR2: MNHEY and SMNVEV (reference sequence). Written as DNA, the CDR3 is TGTGCCAGCAGTTTTTGGGGGCGGGAGCTGTTTTTT. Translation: CASSFWGRELFF.

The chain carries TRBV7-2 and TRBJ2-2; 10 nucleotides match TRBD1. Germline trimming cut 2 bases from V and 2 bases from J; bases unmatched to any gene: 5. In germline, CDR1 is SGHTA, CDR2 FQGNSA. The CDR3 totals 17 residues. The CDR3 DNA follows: TGTGCCAGCAGCTTAAAGGTGACAGGGGGCAACACCGGGGAGCTGTTTTTT. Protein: CASSLKVTGGNTGELFF.

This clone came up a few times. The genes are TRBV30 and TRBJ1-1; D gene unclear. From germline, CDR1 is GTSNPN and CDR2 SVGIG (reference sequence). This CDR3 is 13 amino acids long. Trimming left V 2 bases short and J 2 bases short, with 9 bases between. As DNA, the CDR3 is TGTGCCTGGAGTTACGCAGAAAACACTGAAGCTTTCTTT. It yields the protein CAWSYAENTEAFF.

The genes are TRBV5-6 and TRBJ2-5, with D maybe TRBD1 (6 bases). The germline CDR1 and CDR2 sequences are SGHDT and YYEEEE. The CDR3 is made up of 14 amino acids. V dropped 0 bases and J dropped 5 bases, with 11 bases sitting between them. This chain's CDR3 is CASSLAGARETQYF. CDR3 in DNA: TGTGCCAGCAGCTTGGCAGGGGCGCGGGAGACCCAGTACTTC.